Presented here are 16 T cell receptor beta chains from one specimen sequenced in a study of T cell repertoires in cytomegalovirus infection (dated by TCRdb to between 2019 and 2020). Sequencing instrument: Illumina HiSeq 1500. Through fastp at Q25 and MiXCR, TCRdb rebuilt clones from the public reads, retaining in-frame beta chains. Entries are consolidated by CDR3 protein sequence, retaining the most common genes and DNA. The sample records around 330,000 distinct CDR3 sequences, around a sixth of which are singletons. Of the sample, around 12% falls within the top ten clones. Sample: PBMCs. Source of these receptors: a human donor in good health (CMV status not recorded). Some clones in this sample may be carry-over from other donors' samples.

This chain links TRBV19 with TRBJ1-5; D is possibly TRBD1 (5 bases). The CDR3 length is 15 residues. The V end was cut by 2 bases, the J end by 5 bases, with 13 bases between. Germline V gene lookup returns CDR1 LNHDA and CDR2 SQIVND (reference sequence). CDR3 amino acids: CASSILPGRDQPQHF. CDR3 nucleotides: TGTGCCAGTAGTATATTGCCAGGGAGGGATCAGCCCCAGCATTTT.

This clonotype has a count of ten or more. This rearrangement joins TRBV6-5 to TRBJ1-2; 9 bases line up with TRBD1. CDR1 is MNHEY, CDR2 SVGAGI, per germline. V was pared by 0 bases and J by 4 bases, with 3 bases of the junction left unmatched. The CDR3 sequence is 15 residues long. The CDR3 DNA reads as TGTGCCAGCAGTTACTCGAGACAGGGGGTCTATGGCTACACCTTC. Its protein product is CASSYSRQGVYGYTF.

This chain uses TRBV5-4 with TRBJ2-7; the match to TRBD1 covers 9 bases. Germline V gene lookup returns CDR1 SGHNT and CDR2 YYREEE (reference sequence). Trimming took 0 bases from V and 3 from J; bases not matched to a gene: 4. The CDR3 sequence is 15 residues long. CDR3 region: CASSLAGTGLYEQYF. CDR3 nucleotide sequence: TGTGCCAGCAGCTTGGCCGGGACAGGGCTCTACGAGCAGTACTTC.

This chain uses TRBV15 with TRBJ2-7; TRBD1 aligns across 7 bases. Trimming cost V 2 bases and J 0 bases; bases outside gene matches: 7. The CDR3 is 16 residues long. Germline V gene lookup returns CDR1 LNHNV and CDR2 YYDKDF (reference sequence). CDR3 DNA sequence: TGTGCCACCAGCAGACACCTGTCAGGGGGCTCCTACGAGCAGTACTTC. Encoded protein: CATSRHLSGGSYEQYF.

This clonotype was seen a few times. The chain has TRBV28 and TRBJ1-1, with D maybe TRBD1 (5 bases). The CDR3 extends over 11 amino acids. In germline, CDR1 is MDHEN, CDR2 SYDVKM. V gave up 6 bases and J gave up 8 bases, with 10 bases separating them. CDR3 DNA: TGTGCCAGCAGGGGGTCAGGGGAAGCTTTCTTT. Residues: CASRGSGEAFF. Variable domain in full (rest from reference TRBV28 and TRBJ1-1): DVKVTQSSRYLVKRTGEKVFLECVQDMDHENMFWYRQDPGLGLRLIYFSYDVKMKEKGDIPEGYSVSREKKERFSLILESASTNQTSMYLCASRGSGEAFFGQGTRLTVV.

This clonotype came up many times. The rearrangement links TRBV7-2 to TRBJ1-4; 9 bases line up with TRBD1. V lost 0 bases to trimming and J lost 5 bases; unmatched junction nucleotides: 4. CDR1 and CDR2 (germline): SGHTA, FQGNSA. This CDR3 has 16 amino acids. CDR3 bases: TGTGCCAGCAGCTTAGCGGGTGGGACAGGGAATGAAAAACTGTTTTTT. This sequence encodes CASSLAGGTGNEKLFF.

The rearrangement joins TRBV11-1 to TRBJ2-3, with no clear D. Trimming removed 1 base from V and 2 bases from J, with 13 bases in between. The CDR3 length is 16 residues. CDR1 SGHAT and CDR2 FQDESV come from the germline V gene (reference sequence). CDR3 nucleotide sequence: TGTGCCAGCAGCTTAGGACATTCCGGCCTCACAGATACGCAGTATTTT. It encodes CASSLGHSGLTDTQYF.

This clonotype has more than one count but fewer than ten. The chain carries TRBV28 and TRBJ2-5; 10 bases align to TRBD1. CDR1 is MDHEN, CDR2 SYDVKM, per germline. The CDR3 extends over 15 amino acids. Germline trimming cut 5 bases from V and 5 bases from J; bases unmatched to any gene: 8. CDR3 coding DNA: TGTGCCAGCAGTGCGCAGACAGGGGGCGGGGAGACCCAGTACTTC. It codes for CASSAQTGGGETQYF. The full variable domain, completed using reference TRBV28 and TRBJ2-5, is DVKVTQSSRYLVKRTGEKVFLECVQDMDHENMFWYRQDPGLGLRLIYFSYDVKMKEKGDIPEGYSVSREKKERFSLILESASTNQTSMYLCASSAQTGGGETQYFGPGTRLLVL.

This clonotype was recorded a few times. This chain links TRBV7-2 with TRBJ1-2; TRBD1 aligns across 8 bases. The CDR3 is 14 amino acids. Per the germline V gene, CDR1 is SGHTA and CDR2 is FQGNSA. J was trimmed by 8 bases and V by 5 bases; bases with no gene match: 10. Written as DNA, the CDR3 is TGTGCCAGCAGCGCGCGGACAGGGCAGGTCGGCTACACCTTC. This sequence encodes CASSARTGQVGYTF.

This clonotype was detected only a few times. The chain has TRBV28 and TRBJ1-6; no definite D call. Germline lookup yields CDR1 MDHEN and CDR2 SYDVKM. Trimming shortened V by 5 bases and J by 3 bases, and 8 bases separated the two germline ends. CDR3 length: 14 residues. The CDR3 nucleotides are TGTGCCAGCAGTCCCTGGGACTATAATTCACCCCTCCACTTT. It specifies CASSPWDYNSPLHF.

The sample holds a few counts of this clonotype. CDR3: CASSAQVPYEQYF. As DNA, the CDR3 is TGTGCCAGCAGTGCACAGGTACCCTACGAGCAGTACTTC. The chain combines TRBV28 with TRBJ2-7; tentative D call: TRBD1 (5 bases). The CDR3 is made up of 13 amino acids. Per the germline V gene, CDR1 is MDHEN and CDR2 is SYDVKM. Trimming removed 5 bases at V and 2 bases at J, with 10 bases between.

This clonotype was seen more than once but under ten times. The V call is TRBV15, the J call TRBJ1-2; perhaps TRBD1 as D (5 bases). The germline V gene encodes CDR1 LNHNV and CDR2 YYDKDF (reference sequence). This CDR3 has 13 residues. V shed 8 bases and J shed 0 bases, with 10 bases lying between them. The CDR3 region has the DNA TGTGCCACCGGTACGACAGCTAACTATGGCTACACCTTC. Protein: CATGTTANYGYTF.

This clonotype was recorded at least ten times. The J gene is TRBJ2-5, the V gene TRBV20-1, with D tentatively TRBD2 (5 bases). With 7 bases removed from V and 1 base from J, the gap between germline ends came to 16 bases. This CDR3 contains 14 residues. CDR1 is DFQATT, CDR2 SNEGSKA, per germline (reference sequence). Here the CDR3 reads CSVRPGERQETQYF. The DNA of the CDR3 is TGCAGTGTCAGGCCCGGGGAGCGCCAAGAGACCCAGTACTTC.

This clonotype was detected ten times or more. The chain links TRBV7-8 to TRBJ2-3; D is unclear. Germline V lookup: CDR1 SGHVS, CDR2 FQNEAQ. This CDR3 region has 14 residues. Deletions cut 3 bases from V and 0 bases from J, with 7 bases between. CDR3 nucleotide sequence: TGTGCCAGCAGCTTGATACAGAGCACAGATACGCAGTATTTT. It is translated as CASSLIQSTDTQYF. Combining the CDR3 with reference TRBV7-8 and TRBJ2-3 gives the whole variable domain GAGVSQSPRYKVAKRGQDVALRCDPISGHVSLFWYQQALGQGPEFLTYFQNEAQLDKSGLPSDRFFAERPEGSVSTLKIQRTQQEDSAVYLCASSLIQSTDTQYFGPGTRLTVL.

The chain joins TRBV10-3 to TRBJ1-3; D not certain. The germline gives CDR1 ENHRY, CDR2 SYGVKD. This CDR3 spans 14 amino acids. The V gene lost 3 bases and the J gene lost 1 base, with 7 bases spanning the gap. As DNA, the CDR3 is TGTGCCATCAGTGATGGGCGATCTGGAAACACCATATATTTT. Translation gives CAISDGRSGNTIYF.

This clonotype was seen more than once but under ten times. This chain joins TRBV24-1 and TRBJ1-1; TRBD1 is a possible D gene (5 bases). The length of the CDR3 is 19 residues. Trimming shortened V by 2 bases and J by 1 base, and 22 bases separated the two germline ends. Germline CDR1 and CDR2: KGHDR and SFDVKD. CDR3 loop: CATSDSIWAPGLRNTEAFF. In DNA, the CDR3 is TGTGCCACCAGTGATTCCATTTGGGCACCGGGACTGAGGAACACTGAAGCTTTCTTT.